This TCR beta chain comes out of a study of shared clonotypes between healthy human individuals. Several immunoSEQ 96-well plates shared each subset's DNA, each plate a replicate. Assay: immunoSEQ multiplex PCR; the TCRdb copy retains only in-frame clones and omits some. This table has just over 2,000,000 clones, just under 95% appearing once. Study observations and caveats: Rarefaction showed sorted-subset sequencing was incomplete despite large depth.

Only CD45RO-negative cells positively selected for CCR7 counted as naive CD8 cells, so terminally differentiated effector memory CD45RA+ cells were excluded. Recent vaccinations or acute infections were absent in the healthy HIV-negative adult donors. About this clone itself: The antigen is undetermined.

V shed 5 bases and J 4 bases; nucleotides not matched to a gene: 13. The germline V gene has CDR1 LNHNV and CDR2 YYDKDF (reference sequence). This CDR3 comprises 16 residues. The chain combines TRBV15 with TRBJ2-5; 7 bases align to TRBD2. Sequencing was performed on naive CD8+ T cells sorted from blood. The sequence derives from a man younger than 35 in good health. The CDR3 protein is CATSGGLFGEGETQYF. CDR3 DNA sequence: TGTGCCACCAGCGGGGGGTTGTTCGGGGAGGGAGAGACCCAGTACTTC.